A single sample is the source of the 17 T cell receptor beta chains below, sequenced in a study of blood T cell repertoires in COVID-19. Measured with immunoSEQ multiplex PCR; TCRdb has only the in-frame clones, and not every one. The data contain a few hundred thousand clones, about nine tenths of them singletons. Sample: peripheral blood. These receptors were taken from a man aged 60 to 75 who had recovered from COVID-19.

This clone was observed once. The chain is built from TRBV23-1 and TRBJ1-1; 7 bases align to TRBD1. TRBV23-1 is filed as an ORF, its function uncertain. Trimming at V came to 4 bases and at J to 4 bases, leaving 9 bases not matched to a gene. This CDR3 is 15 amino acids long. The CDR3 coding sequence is TGCGCCAGCAGTCGCCGACAGGGCTGGGGCACTGAAGCTTTCTTT. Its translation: CASSRRQGWGTEAFF.

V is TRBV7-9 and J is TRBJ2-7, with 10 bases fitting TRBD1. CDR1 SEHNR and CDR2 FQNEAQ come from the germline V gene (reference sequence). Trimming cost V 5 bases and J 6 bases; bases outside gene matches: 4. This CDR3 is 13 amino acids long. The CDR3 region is CASSQGQGFEQYF. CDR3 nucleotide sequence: TGTGCCAGCAGCCAGGGACAGGGGTTCGAGCAGTACTTC.

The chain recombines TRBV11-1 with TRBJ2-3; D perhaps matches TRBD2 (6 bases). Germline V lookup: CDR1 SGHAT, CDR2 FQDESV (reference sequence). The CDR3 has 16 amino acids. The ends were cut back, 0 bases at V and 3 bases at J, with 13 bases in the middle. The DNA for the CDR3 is TGTGCCAGCAGCTTAGCGCCACTGGGAGGTACAGATACGCAGTATTTT. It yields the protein CASSLAPLGGTDTQYF.

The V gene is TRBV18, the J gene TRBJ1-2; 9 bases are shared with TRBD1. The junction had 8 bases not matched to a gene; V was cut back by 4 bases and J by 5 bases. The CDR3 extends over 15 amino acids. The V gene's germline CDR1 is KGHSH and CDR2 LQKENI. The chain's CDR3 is CASSRTQGAGYGYTF. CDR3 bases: TGTGCCAGCTCACGCACACAGGGGGCAGGGTATGGCTACACCTTC.

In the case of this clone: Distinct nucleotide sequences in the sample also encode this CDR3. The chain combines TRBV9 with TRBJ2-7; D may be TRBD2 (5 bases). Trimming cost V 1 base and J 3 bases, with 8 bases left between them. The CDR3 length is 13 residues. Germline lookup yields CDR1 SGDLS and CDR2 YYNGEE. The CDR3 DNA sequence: TGTGCCAGCAGCGTAAGCGGTGACTACGAGCAGTACTTC. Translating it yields CASSVSGDYEQYF.

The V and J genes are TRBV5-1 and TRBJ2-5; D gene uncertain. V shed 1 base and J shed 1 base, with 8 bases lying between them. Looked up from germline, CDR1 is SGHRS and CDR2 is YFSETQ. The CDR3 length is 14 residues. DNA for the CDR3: TGCGCCAGCAGCTTGCTTTACTTCCAAGAGACCCAGTACTTC. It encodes CASSLLYFQETQYF.

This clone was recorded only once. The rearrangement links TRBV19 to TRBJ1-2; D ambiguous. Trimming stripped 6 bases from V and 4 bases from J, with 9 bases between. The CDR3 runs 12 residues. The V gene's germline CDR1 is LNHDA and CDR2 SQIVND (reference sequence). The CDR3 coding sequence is TGTGCCAGTAGGGGCAGGCTCTATGGCTACACCTTC. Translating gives CASRGRLYGYTF.

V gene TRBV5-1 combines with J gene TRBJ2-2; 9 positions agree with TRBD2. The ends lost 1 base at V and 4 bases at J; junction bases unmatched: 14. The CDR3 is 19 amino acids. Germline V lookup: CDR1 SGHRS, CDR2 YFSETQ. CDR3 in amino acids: CASSLIGSSGVGSTGELFF. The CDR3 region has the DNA TGCGCCAGCAGCTTGATTGGATCTAGCGGGGTGGGGAGCACCGGGGAGCTGTTTTTT. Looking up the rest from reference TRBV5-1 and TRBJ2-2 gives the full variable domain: KAGVTQTPRYLIKTRGQQVTLSCSPISGHRSVSWYQQTPGQGLQFLFEYFSETQRNKGNFPGRFSGRQFSNSRSEMNVSTLELGDSALYLCASSLIGSSGVGSTGELFFGEGSRLTVL.

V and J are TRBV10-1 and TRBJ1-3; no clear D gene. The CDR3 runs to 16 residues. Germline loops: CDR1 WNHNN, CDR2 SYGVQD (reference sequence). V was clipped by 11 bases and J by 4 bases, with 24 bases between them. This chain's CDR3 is CASLGPFLPRGNTIYF. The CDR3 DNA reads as TGCGCCTCCCTTGGTCCTTTTCTTCCGAGGGGAAACACCATATATTTT.

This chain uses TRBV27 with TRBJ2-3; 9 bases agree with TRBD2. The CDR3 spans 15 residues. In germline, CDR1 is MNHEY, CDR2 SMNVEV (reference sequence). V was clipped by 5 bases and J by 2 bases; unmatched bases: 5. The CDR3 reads CASSKGLADTDTQYF. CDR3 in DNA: TGTGCCAGCAGTAAGGGACTAGCCGACACAGATACGCAGTATTTT.

The CDR3 region is CAWGTGGGPDTQYF. The CDR3 bases are TGTGCCTGGGGGACAGGGGGCGGCCCAGATACGCAGTATTTT. The rearrangement uses TRBV30 and TRBJ2-3; 12 bases agree with TRBD1. Unmatched junction bases numbered 4, after V lost 5 bases and J lost 4 bases. Germline V lookup: CDR1 GTSNPN, CDR2 SVGIG (reference sequence). This CDR3 is 14 amino acids long.

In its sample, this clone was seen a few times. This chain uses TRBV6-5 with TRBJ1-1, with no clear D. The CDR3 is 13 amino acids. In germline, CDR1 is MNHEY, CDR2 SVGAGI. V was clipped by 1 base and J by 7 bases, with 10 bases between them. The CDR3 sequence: CASSYFGRVEAFF. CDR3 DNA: TGTGCCAGCAGTTACTTCGGCCGGGTTGAAGCTTTCTTT.

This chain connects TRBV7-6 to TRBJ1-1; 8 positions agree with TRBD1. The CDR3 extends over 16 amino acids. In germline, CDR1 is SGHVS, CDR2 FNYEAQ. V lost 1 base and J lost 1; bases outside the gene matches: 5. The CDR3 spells CASSLGQGFPNTEAFF. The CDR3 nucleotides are TGTGCCAGCAGCTTAGGACAGGGGTTCCCGAACACTGAAGCTTTCTTT.

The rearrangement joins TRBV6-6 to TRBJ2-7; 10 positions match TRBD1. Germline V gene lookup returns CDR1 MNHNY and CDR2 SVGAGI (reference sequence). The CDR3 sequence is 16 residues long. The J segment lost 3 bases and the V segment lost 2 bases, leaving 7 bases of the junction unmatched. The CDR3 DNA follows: TGTGCCAGCAGTTACCGGACAGGGGGGACCTTCTACGAGCAGTACTTC. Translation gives CASSYRTGGTFYEQYF.

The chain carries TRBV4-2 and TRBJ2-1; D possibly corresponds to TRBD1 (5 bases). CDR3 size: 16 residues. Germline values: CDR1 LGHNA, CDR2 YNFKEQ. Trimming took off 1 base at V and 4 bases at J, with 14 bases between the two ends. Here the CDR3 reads CASSQVARDSYNEQFF. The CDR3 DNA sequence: TGTGCCAGCAGCCAAGTCGCCCGAGACAGTTACAATGAGCAGTTCTTC.

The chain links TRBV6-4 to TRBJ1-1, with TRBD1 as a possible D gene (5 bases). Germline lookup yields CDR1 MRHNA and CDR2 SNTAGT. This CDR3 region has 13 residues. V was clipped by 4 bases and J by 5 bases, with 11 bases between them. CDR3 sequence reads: CASSVLRGTEAFF. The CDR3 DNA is TGTGCCAGCAGTGTCTTAAGGGGAACTGAAGCTTTCTTT.

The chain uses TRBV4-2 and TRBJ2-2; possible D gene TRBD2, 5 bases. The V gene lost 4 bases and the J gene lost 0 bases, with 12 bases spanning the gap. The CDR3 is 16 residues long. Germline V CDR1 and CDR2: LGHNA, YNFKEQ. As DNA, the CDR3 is TGTGCCAGCAGCCCTCCAGCGGTGACGAACACCGGGGAGCTGTTTTTT. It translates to CASSPPAVTNTGELFF.